Below are 9 T cell receptor beta chains sequenced from a single sample in a study of regulatory T cells in long-lasting Graves disease. The time point here: newly diagnosed GD, antithyroid drugs for less than 3 months. Researchers made the TCR library from RNA that was extracted from PBMCs. Assembly of TCR beta libraries relied on iRepertoire HTBI primers together with Arm-PCR of CDR3 regions. A single record per CDR3 protein comes from TCRdb applying MiXCR to the multiplex PCR reads. The sample has around 450,000 distinct CDR3 sequences, around 15% seen once. The data were also submitted as part of a second study, on T cells in Graves' hyperthyroidism and ophthalmopathy.

This specimen consisted of peripheral blood mononuclear cells (PBMCs), obtained at new diagnosis, from a patient treated with antithyroid drugs. The receptor source for this set is a middle-aged man with Graves disease.

CDR3 region: CATSRAGTGIWDEQFF. As DNA, the CDR3 is TGTGCCACCAGCAGAGCCGGGACAGGGATTTGGGATGAGCAGTTCTTC. The chain has TRBV15 and TRBJ2-1; TRBD1 matches at 9 bases. V was clipped by 1 base and J by 8 bases; unmatched bases: 9. The CDR3 totals 16 residues. Germline V lookup: CDR1 LNHNV, CDR2 YYDKDF (reference sequence).

This clonotype was counted ten times or more. The chain carries TRBV6-5 and TRBJ2-7; 8 bases agree with TRBD2. Germline lookup yields CDR1 MNHEY and CDR2 SVGAGI. The CDR3 length is 16 residues. V was pared by 0 bases and J by 0 bases, with 4 bases of the junction left unmatched. CDR3 protein: CASSYSVAGRSYEQYF. The CDR3 coding sequence is TGTGCCAGCAGTTACTCTGTAGCGGGACGCTCCTACGAGCAGTACTTC.

V gene TRBV28 combines with J gene TRBJ2-2; D call uncertain. The germline gives CDR1 MDHEN, CDR2 SYDVKM. Trimming shortened V by 6 bases and J by 6 bases, and 14 bases separated the two germline ends. The CDR3 has 14 amino acids. The CDR3 sequence is CASRLGRVAGELFF. The DNA for the CDR3 is TGTGCCAGCAGACTCGGAAGGGTCGCCGGGGAGCTGTTTTTT.

This clonotype was seen at least ten times. V gene TRBV28 combines with J gene TRBJ1-1, with TRBD1 matching 7 bases. J was trimmed by 12 bases and V by 6 bases; bases with no gene match: 10. The germline gives CDR1 MDHEN, CDR2 SYDVKM. The CDR3 totals 12 residues. The CDR3 is CASSPLPGQPFF. The CDR3 bases are TGTGCCAGCAGCCCCCTCCCGGGACAGCCTTTCTTT.

This clonotype showed up many times. The chain employs TRBV5-1 and TRBJ2-7; 7 positions agree with TRBD1. This CDR3 comprises 19 residues. J was trimmed by 0 bases and V by 2 bases; bases with no gene match: 17. Germline CDR1 SGHRS, CDR2 YFSETQ. The CDR3 region has the DNA TGCGCCAGCAGCTTTACCACCGGGACAGCAAACACTAACTCCTACGAGCAGTACTTC. It specifies CASSFTTGTANTNSYEQYF.

This clonotype was counted at least ten times. The chain joins TRBV29-1 to TRBJ2-3; TRBD2 might be the D (6 bases). With 7 bases removed from V and 1 base from J, the gap between germline ends came to 15 bases. The CDR3 has 14 residues. Germline assignment: CDR1 SQVTM and CDR2 ANQGSEA. CDR3 coding DNA: TGCAGCGCCCCGGGGGTAGGTGGCACAGATACGCAGTATTTT. Amino acids: CSAPGVGGTDTQYF.

This clonotype was counted a few times. J is TRBJ1-5 and V is TRBV19; 8 nucleotides match TRBD1. V shed 1 base, J shed 4 bases, and the junction held 3 bases outside the gene matches. The CDR3 runs to 15 residues. Germline CDR1 is LNHDA and CDR2 is SQIVND (reference sequence). The CDR3 protein is CASSIVQGGNQPQHF. In DNA form, the CDR3 reads TGTGCCAGTAGTATAGTACAGGGGGGAAATCAGCCCCAGCATTTT.

This clonotype was observed a few times. CDR3 sequence (DNA): TGCGCCAGCAGCCAAGAGGGAAACCGAAATCAGCCCCAGCATTTT. This sequence encodes CASSQEGNRNQPQHF. V is TRBV4-1 and J is TRBJ1-5; no reliable D call. Germline V gene data show CDR1 as MGHRA and CDR2 as YSYEKL. Trimming stripped 0 bases from V and 4 bases from J, with 10 bases between. The CDR3 has 15 amino acids.

This clonotype has a count of ten or more. The chain uses TRBV11-2 and TRBJ2-1, with 15 bases lining up with TRBD2. Germline CDR1 and CDR2: SGHAT and FQNNGV. Germline trimming cut 5 bases from V and 4 bases from J; bases unmatched to any gene: 9. The CDR3 runs 18 residues. CDR3 sequence reads: CASSRIGTSGRKYNEQFF. CDR3 in DNA: TGTGCCAGCAGCCGGATCGGGACTAGCGGGAGGAAGTACAATGAGCAGTTCTTC. Using reference TRBV11-2 and TRBJ2-1 for the parts outside the CDR3, the full variable domain is EAGVAQSPRYKIIEKRQSVAFWCNPISGHATLYWYQQILGQGPKLLIQFQNNGVVDDSQLPKDRFSAERLKGVDSTLKIQPAKLEDSAVYLCASSRIGTSGRKYNEQFFGPGTRLTVL.